This is a list of T cell receptor beta chains from one sample in a study of control samples from healthy donors and cancer patients. The data were produced by immunoSEQ multiplex PCR, yet TCRdb's version contains in-frame clones alone and is incomplete. The repertoire holds 150,000 to 200,000 clones, with around 88% as singletons. The sample taken for sequencing was blood. The source is a woman aged 30 to 39 in good health. The CDR3 runs from the conserved cysteine through the conserved F or W. A D gene is named only where the DNA matches it firmly. Expanded clones get a size class; other rows say once, few or many, or leave the size out.

TRBV4-1,.,TRBD2,TRBJ2-7,TGCGCCAGCAGCCAAAAAACTAGCGGAGCCTACGAGCAGTACTTC,CASSQKTSGAYEQYF
TRBV6-1,.,TRBD1,TRBJ1-4,TGTGCCAGCAGTGATTCTTCGGGACAGTCTAATGAAAAACTGTTTTTT,CASSDSSGQSNEKLFF
TRBV7-9,.,TRBD1,TRBJ1-1,TGTGCCAGCAGTCAGGGGGTGAGCACTGAAGCTTTCTTT,CASSQGVSTEAFF
TRBV5-1,.,TRBD2,TRBJ2-7,TGCGCCAGCAGCAACGAGCTTGGCGGGAGGAGATACTACGAGCAGTACTTC,CASSNELGGRRYYEQYF
TRBV10-3,once,.,TRBJ1-5,TGTGCCATCTGGGACGGCGGAAGCAATCAGCCCCAGCATTTT,CAIWDGGSNQPQHF
TRBV7-9,.,TRBD1,TRBJ2-6,TGTGCCAGCAGCTCGACAGGGGGCGATGGGGCCAACGTCCTGACTTTC,CASSSTGGDGANVLTF
TRBV4-1,.,.,TRBJ2-3,TGCGCCAGCAGCCAAGATGACCAGCGGACGTCATCCACAGATACGCAGTATTTT,CASSQDDQRTSSTDTQYF
TRBV29-1,.,.,TRBJ2-7,TGCAGCGTTGCCACACGTACCACCTACGAGCAGTACTTC,CSVATRTTYEQYF
TRBV5-1,.,TRBD2,TRBJ2-6,TGCGCCAGCAGCCCGCTAGCGGCCGGGGCCAACGTCCTGACTTTC,CASSPLAAGANVLTF
TRBV27,.,TRBD2,TRBJ2-1,TGTGCCAGCAGTTTATCTCAAGGACTAGCGGGATCGGGTGAGCAGTTCTTC,CASSLSQGLAGSGEQFF
TRBV7-2,.,.,TRBJ1-2,TGTGCCAGCAGCTTAAGTGGGGGCGCTGGCTACACCTTC,CASSLSGGAGYTF
TRBV5-6,.,.,TRBJ1-2,TGTGCCAGCAGCTTGCGAGACTATGGCTACACCTTC,CASSLRDYGYTF
TRBV24-1,.,TRBD1,TRBJ2-7,TGTGCCACCAGGCAGCAGGGGGCTGACGAGCAGTACTTC,CATRQQGADEQYF
TRBV7-9,.,.,TRBJ2-1,TGTGCCAGCAGCCCAGCCCCTAGAGTGATCCACAATGAGCAGTTCTTC,CASSPAPRVIHNEQFF
TRBV6-2/TRBV6-3,.,TRBD1,TRBJ1-3,TGTGCCAGCAGTCAACCGGGACAGGGGACGGAAAACACCATATATTTT,CASSQPGQGTENTIYF
TRBV12-5,.,TRBD1,TRBJ1-5,TGTGCTAGTGGCCGGGACAGTAATCAGCCCCAGCATTTT,CASGRDSNQPQHF
TRBV5-1,.,.,TRBJ2-1,TGCGCCAGCAGTATAGGGGATGAGCAGTTCTTC,CASSIGDEQFF
TRBV19,.,.,TRBJ2-2,TGTGCCAGTAGTACAGGACAGACGAACACCGGGGAGCTGTTTTTT,CASSTGQTNTGELFF
TRBV9,.,TRBD1,TRBJ1-4,TGTGCCAGCAGCCCGGGACAGGGTTTAGAAAAACTGTTTTTT,CASSPGQGLEKLFF
TRBV10-2,.,TRBD1,TRBJ1-6,TGCGCCAGCCTCGGACAGGGGGCTTTTCCCCTCCACTTT,CASLGQGAFPLHF
TRBV5-6,.,TRBD1,TRBJ2-2,TGTGCCAGCAGCTTATTTTCCACAGGGGAAACCGGGGAGCTGTTTTTT,CASSLFSTGETGELFF
TRBV7-2,.,TRBD2,TRBJ2-5,TGTGCCAGCAGCCAGGGACTATCAGGAGAGACCCAGTACTTC,CASSQGLSGETQYF
TRBV5-6,few,.,TRBJ1-5,TGTGCCAGCAGCGAACAGGGATATAGCAATCAGCCCCAGCATTTT,CASSEQGYSNQPQHF
TRBV19,.,TRBD2,TRBJ2-1,TGTGCCAGTAGGGCTAGCGGGAGTAGTGAGCAGTTCTTC,CASRASGSSEQFF
TRBV12-3/TRBV12-4,.,.,TRBJ2-3,TGTGCCAGCACTTCTTACTCCGGGACGCAGTATTTT,CASTSYSGTQYF
TRBV11-3,.,.,TRBJ2-2,TGTGCCAGCAGCTTAGGTTATAGGGCAGCCGGGGAGCTGTTTTTT,CASSLGYRAAGELFF
TRBV6-5,.,.,TRBJ2-3,TGTGCCAGCAGTTACAAGGGTACGCAGTATTTT,CASSYKGTQYF
TRBV30,.,.,TRBJ2-3,TGTGCCTGGAGTGTAGGAGGGCGAGATACGCAGTATTTT,CAWSVGGRDTQYF
TRBV29-1,.,TRBD2,TRBJ2-3,TGCAGCGTTGGAACGAGCGAAGGGTCTTCTAGCGGGGGGGTGCCCTCTAGCACAGATACGCAGTATTTT,CSVGTSEGSSSGGVPSSTDTQYF
TRBV27,once,TRBD1,TRBJ1-2,TGTGCCAGCAGTTACCGCGGGACAGCGAACTATGGCTACACCTTC,CASSYRGTANYGYTF
TRBV19,.,.,TRBJ2-3,TGTGCCAGTAGTATCTCAAGGGATACGCAGTATTTT,CASSISRDTQYF
TRBV18,.,.,TRBJ1-1,TGTGCCAGCTCACCAGTGGCAGGCCTCACCCTGAACACTGAAGCTTTCTTT,CASSPVAGLTLNTEAFF
TRBV3-1/TRBV3-2,.,.,TRBJ2-5,TGTGCCAGCAGCCAAGACTTGGTTACACGGGCGGAGACCCAGTACTTC,CASSQDLVTRAETQYF
TRBV19,.,.,TRBJ2-4,TGCGGAACCACGGGATCGGGAGCCAAAAACATTCAGTACTTC,CGTTGSGAKNIQYF
TRBV5-1,.,TRBD2,TRBJ2-1,TGCGCCAGCAGCCCCGGGACTAGCTCTAACAATGAGCAGTTCTTC,CASSPGTSSNNEQFF
TRBV5-1,.,.,TRBJ1-2,TGCGCCAGCAGCTTGGGTCAGGGTAAAGGCTACACCTTC,CASSLGQGKGYTF
TRBV4-2,.,TRBD2,TRBJ2-1,TGTGCCAGCAGCCAAGAAGCGGGGGGGAACAATGAGCAGTTCTTC,CASSQEAGGNNEQFF
TRBV6-5,few,TRBD1,TRBJ1-2,TGTGCCAGCAGTCGTGGGACAGGGGGCAGCTATGGCTACACCTTC,CASSRGTGGSYGYTF
TRBV19,once,.,TRBJ2-3,TGTGCCAGTAGTATAGATCCAGTGAGGGCAGGTACGCAGTATTTT,CASSIDPVRAGTQYF
TRBV7-9,.,TRBD2,TRBJ2-4,TGTGCCAGCAGCTGGGGACTAGCGGGAGGCTCAGGCCAAAACATTCAGTACTTC,CASSWGLAGGSGQNIQYF
TRBV6-5,.,.,TRBJ2-5,TGTGCCAGCAGTTACTCTACGAGGGGTCGACAAGAGACCCAGTACTTC,CASSYSTRGRQETQYF
TRBV7-9,.,.,TRBJ2-5,TGTGCCAGCAGCTTAGAGCCCCGAGCCGGCGAGACCCAGTACTTC,CASSLEPRAGETQYF
TRBV5-1,.,.,TRBJ1-2,TGCGCCAGCAGCTTGGCTGACAGCAATTATAACTATGGCTACACCTTC,CASSLADSNYNYGYTF
TRBV6-4,once,TRBD1,TRBJ1-6,TGTGCCAGCAGTTTACAGGGGGTACCTTCACCCCTCCACTTT,CASSLQGVPSPLHF
TRBV27,.,TRBD1,TRBJ1-5,TGTGCCAGCAGTGATTTCCGGGACAGGGGGAGCAATCAGCCCCAGCATTTT,CASSDFRDRGSNQPQHF
TRBV9,.,.,TRBJ2-5,TGTGCCAGCAGCGTAGGTGCCAGAAAAGAGACCCAGTACTTC,CASSVGARKETQYF
TRBV6-4,.,.,TRBJ1-1,TGTGCCAGCAGACAGAACACTGAAGCTTTCTTT,CASRQNTEAFF
TRBV11-2,once,.,TRBJ1-3,TGTGCCAGCAGCCTTCCTGGAAACACCATATATTTT,CASSLPGNTIYF
TRBV5-1,.,.,TRBJ2-5,TGCGCCAGCAGCTTTGGAATCAAGGGGAAACACGAGACCCAGTACTTC,CASSFGIKGKHETQYF
TRBV2,once,.,TRBJ2-4,TGTGCCAGCAGTCCATTCCCTCTGGGATTAGCCAAAAACATTCAGTACTTC,CASSPFPLGLAKNIQYF
TRBV18,.,TRBD2,TRBJ2-1,TGTGCCAGCTCACCACTGCAAGCGGGACCCCCCAATGAGCAGTTCTTC,CASSPLQAGPPNEQFF
TRBV24-1,.,.,TRBJ2-7,TGTGCCACCAGTGATACCCAGGGGGGCTCCTACGAGCAGTACTTC,CATSDTQGGSYEQYF